This is a list of T cell receptor beta chains from one sample in a study of radiotherapy plus CTLA-4 blockade in lung cancer. Sequencing used immunoSEQ multiplex PCR; TCRdb keeps in-frame clones, though not all of them. The sample lists 70,000 to 100,000 clones; around 88% were seen once. This sample comprised peripheral blood, obtained from a patient treated with radiotherapy plus ipilimumab. These receptor sequences come from a human donor with non-small cell lung cancer who had a partial response to radiotherapy plus ipilimumab. Both conserved end residues are part of each CDR3. D genes are given only for firm matches. Clone size, where shown, is once, few, many, or a class for clones that have expanded.

V	size	D	J	DNA	CDR3
TRBV18	once	-	TRBJ1-2	TGTGCCAGCTCACCAGACAGTAACTATGGCTACACCTTC	CASSPDSNYGYTF
TRBV5-1	-	TRBD2	TRBJ2-1	TGCGCCAGCAGCGTATACGGGACTAGCGTAAACAATGAGCAGTTCTTC	CASSVYGTSVNNEQFF
TRBV5-1	few	-	TRBJ2-7	TGCGCCAGCAGGATCGGGACACCTAGGTCCTACGAGCAGTACTTC	CASRIGTPRSYEQYF
TRBV5-6	-	-	TRBJ2-3	TGTGCCAGCAGCTTGCCGGGAGCGAGGACCGCAGATACGCAGTATTTT	CASSLPGARTADTQYF
TRBV28	once	-	TRBJ2-3	TGTGCCAGCAGTTCGAGTTATTCGGGAGTGGTCACAGATACGCAGTATTTT	CASSSSYSGVVTDTQYF
TRBV27	-	TRBD2	TRBJ2-1	TGTGCCAGCAGTGGACTAGCGGGAGCGCGTGAGCAGTTCTTC	CASSGLAGAREQFF
TRBV6-1	-	TRBD2	TRBJ2-3	TGTGCCGTCCAGCGGGACCCCACAGATACGCAGTATTTT	CAVQRDPTDTQYF
TRBV13	-	-	TRBJ2-5	TGTGCCAGCAGCCTACTCCTGAGTGAGACCCAGTACTTC	CASSLLLSETQYF
TRBV4-1	-	TRBD1	TRBJ2-7	TGCGCCAGCGGCGCCGCTCCGGGACAGGACGTTAACGAGCAGTACTTC	CASGAAPGQDVNEQYF
TRBV2	-	-	TRBJ2-2	TGTGCCAGCAGTGATAAGGGACACTCGAACACCGGGGAGCTGTTTTTT	CASSDKGHSNTGELFF
TRBV6-1	-	TRBD1	TRBJ1-2	TGTGCCAGTTTGGGACAGGGTATCGGCTATGGCTACACCTTC	CASLGQGIGYGYTF
TRBV7-6	few	TRBD1	TRBJ1-2	TGTGCCAGCAGCCCAGGGACAGGGGACTATGGCTACACCTTC	CASSPGTGDYGYTF
TRBV11-2	-	-	TRBJ2-5	TGTGCCAGCAGCCCACAACAAGAGACCCAGTACTTC	CASSPQQETQYF
TRBV5-4	-	TRBD2	TRBJ2-5	TGTGCCAGCAGCAGAGCGGGAGGAGGAGAGACCCAGTACTTC	CASSRAGGGETQYF
TRBV6-1	-	-	TRBJ2-3	TGTGCCAGCAGTGGACAGGGAGGCAGTGGTAGCACAGATACGCAGTATTTT	CASSGQGGSGSTDTQYF
TRBV4-2	-	TRBD2	TRBJ2-7	TGTGCCAGCAGCCAGGAACTAGCGGGAGGTTACGAGCAGTACTTC	CASSQELAGGYEQYF
TRBV6-1	-	TRBD2	TRBJ2-7	TGTGCCAGCGAGGGACTAGCGGGAGACGAGCAGTACTTC	CASEGLAGDEQYF
TRBV19	-	-	TRBJ2-7	TGTGCCAGTATGGACAGAGAACTCTCCTACGAGCAGTACTTC	CASMDRELSYEQYF
TRBV6-1	few	-	TRBJ1-1	TGTGCCAGCATCACATACACTGAAGCTTTCTTT	CASITYTEAFF
TRBV2	-	-	TRBJ1-2	TGTGCCAGCAACCTGAGCGGCAGGTCCTATGGCTACACCTTC	CASNLSGRSYGYTF
TRBV29-1	-	-	TRBJ2-1	TGCAGCGTTGTAAGGGGTTACAATGAGCAGTTCTTC	CSVVRGYNEQFF
TRBV30	-	-	TRBJ2-1	TGTGCCTGGAGCTATAAGGGGGGGGTGGGTGAGCAGTTCTTC	CAWSYKGGVGEQFF
TRBV5-1	-	TRBD1	TRBJ2-6	TGCGCCAGCAGCTCCCAGGGGGCTGGGGCCAACGTCCTGACTTTC	CASSSQGAGANVLTF
TRBV30	-	-	TRBJ2-7	TGTGCCTGGAGTGTAGGGGACACTGCCTACGAGCAGTACTTC	CAWSVGDTAYEQYF
TRBV5-6	-	TRBD1	TRBJ1-5	TGTGCCAGCAGCGTAGGGACAGGGGGGAACGGCCAGCCCCAGCATTTT	CASSVGTGGNGQPQHF
TRBV9	-	-	TRBJ1-3	TGTGCCAGCAGCGTAGGTGGGGGCCTAAGCTCTGGAAACACCATATATTTT	CASSVGGGLSSGNTIYF
TRBV30	-	-	TRBJ2-6	TGTGCCTGGAGTGTACTAAGTACTGGGGCCAACGTCCTGACTTTC	CAWSVLSTGANVLTF
TRBV4-1	-	TRBD2	TRBJ2-7	TGCGCCAGCAGCCGAGAAGGCCTAGCGGGAGGGCCGGTCGAGCAGTACTTC	CASSREGLAGGPVEQYF
TRBV19	-	TRBD1	TRBJ1-1	TGTGCCAGTAGTATCCTAGACAGGGTCACTGAAGCTTTCTTT	CASSILDRVTEAFF
TRBV6-1	-	TRBD2	TRBJ2-1	TGTGCCGAGCGCAATAGCGGGAGTTCCTACAATGAGCAGTTCTTC	CAERNSGSSYNEQFF
TRBV18	-	-	TRBJ2-5	TGTGCCAGCTCACCAAGGAGCAAAGAGACCCAGTACTTC	CASSPRSKETQYF
TRBV27	-	-	TRBJ2-3	TGTGCCACCTCTCCAAGGGGGGGAAAGATTAGCACAGATACGCAGTATTTT	CATSPRGGKISTDTQYF